This TCR beta chain was sequenced for a study of cytomegalovirus exposure and HLA in healthy donors. General study points: According to a later analysis, most TCR beta chains associated with CMV appeared HLA-restricted. It was only CMV serostatus that was available as immune exposure information.

Trimming removed 3 bases from V and 2 bases from J, with 3 bases in between. Germline CDR1 reads DFQATT; CDR2 reads SNEGSKA (reference sequence). The CDR3 consists of 11 residues. Points on this clone: The antigen remains undetermined.

Amplification used 60 Vbeta primers and 13 Jbeta primers. The data were produced by immunoSEQ multiplex PCR, yet TCRdb's version contains in-frame clones alone and is incomplete. The data hold under 150,000 clones, with roughly four fifths observed a single time. The V call is TRBV20-1, the J call TRBJ2-3; D is unresolved. Specimen: PBMCs. The receptor was isolated from a woman aged 50 to 65 in good health and CMV-seronegative. The CDR3 DNA reads as TGCAGTGCTAGTCTCACAGATACGCAGTATTTT. Protein sequence: CSASLTDTQYF.